These T cell receptor beta chains were read from a single sample in a study of vaccination and CD4 T cells after COVID-19. TCRdb analysed the PCR reads with MiXCR anew, one entry per CDR3 protein. Of roughly 12,000 distinct CDR3 sequences listed, 37% are singletons. These receptors are not linked to any known antigen. Sequencing was done on a sample of CD4+ T cells from blood, cultured in vitro. The receptors come from a human donor in good health. Both conserved end residues are part of each CDR3. A D gene is named only where the DNA matches it firmly. A clone size is listed for some rows: how often the clone was seen (once, few, many), or a class if it is expanded.

D	V	size	J	CDR3	DNA
TRBD1	TRBV11-1	few	TRBJ2-7	CASSYPGQGVYEQYF	TGTGCCAGCAGTTATCCGGGACAGGGGGTGTACGAGCAGTACTTC
TRBD1	TRBV11-3	once	TRBJ2-5	CASSLRGQGVETQYF	TGTGCCAGCAGCTTACGTGGACAGGGTGTAGAGACCCAGTACTTC
.	TRBV27	.	TRBJ1-1	CASSLRGLNTEAFF	TGTGCCAGCAGTTTAAGAGGGTTGAACACTGAAGCTTTCTTT
.	TRBV3-1	.	TRBJ2-3	CASSPRGLETDTQYF	TGTGCCAGCAGCCCACGAGGGTTGGAGACAGATACGCAGTATTTT
.	TRBV28	few	TRBJ1-5	CASSLGGNSNQPQHF	TGTGCCAGCAGTTTAGGGGGAAATAGCAATCAGCCCCAGCATTTT
TRBD1	TRBV2	.	TRBJ1-1	CASRGGQGVLHTEAFF	TGTGCCAGCAGAGGGGGACAGGGGGTTTTGCACACTGAAGCTTTCTTT
TRBD2	TRBV29-1	.	TRBJ2-3	CSMGLEGVDTQYF	TGCAGCATGGGACTAGAGGGAGTGGATACGCAGTATTTT
.	TRBV28	.	TRBJ1-2	CASTPQTGLGTNGYTF	TGTGCCAGCACCCCTCAAACAGGGCTAGGTACGAATGGCTACACCTTC
.	TRBV5-5	.	TRBJ1-1	CASSPWGTEAFF	TGTGCCAGCAGCCCCTGGGGCACTGAAGCTTTCTTT
.	TRBV30	.	TRBJ1-5	CACRHDSNQPQHF	TGTGCCTGCCGACATGATAGCAATCAGCCCCAGCATTTT
.	TRBV4-3	few	TRBJ1-2	CASSQGPWVDGYTF	TGCGCCAGCAGCCAAGGGCCTTGGGTGGATGGCTACACCTTC